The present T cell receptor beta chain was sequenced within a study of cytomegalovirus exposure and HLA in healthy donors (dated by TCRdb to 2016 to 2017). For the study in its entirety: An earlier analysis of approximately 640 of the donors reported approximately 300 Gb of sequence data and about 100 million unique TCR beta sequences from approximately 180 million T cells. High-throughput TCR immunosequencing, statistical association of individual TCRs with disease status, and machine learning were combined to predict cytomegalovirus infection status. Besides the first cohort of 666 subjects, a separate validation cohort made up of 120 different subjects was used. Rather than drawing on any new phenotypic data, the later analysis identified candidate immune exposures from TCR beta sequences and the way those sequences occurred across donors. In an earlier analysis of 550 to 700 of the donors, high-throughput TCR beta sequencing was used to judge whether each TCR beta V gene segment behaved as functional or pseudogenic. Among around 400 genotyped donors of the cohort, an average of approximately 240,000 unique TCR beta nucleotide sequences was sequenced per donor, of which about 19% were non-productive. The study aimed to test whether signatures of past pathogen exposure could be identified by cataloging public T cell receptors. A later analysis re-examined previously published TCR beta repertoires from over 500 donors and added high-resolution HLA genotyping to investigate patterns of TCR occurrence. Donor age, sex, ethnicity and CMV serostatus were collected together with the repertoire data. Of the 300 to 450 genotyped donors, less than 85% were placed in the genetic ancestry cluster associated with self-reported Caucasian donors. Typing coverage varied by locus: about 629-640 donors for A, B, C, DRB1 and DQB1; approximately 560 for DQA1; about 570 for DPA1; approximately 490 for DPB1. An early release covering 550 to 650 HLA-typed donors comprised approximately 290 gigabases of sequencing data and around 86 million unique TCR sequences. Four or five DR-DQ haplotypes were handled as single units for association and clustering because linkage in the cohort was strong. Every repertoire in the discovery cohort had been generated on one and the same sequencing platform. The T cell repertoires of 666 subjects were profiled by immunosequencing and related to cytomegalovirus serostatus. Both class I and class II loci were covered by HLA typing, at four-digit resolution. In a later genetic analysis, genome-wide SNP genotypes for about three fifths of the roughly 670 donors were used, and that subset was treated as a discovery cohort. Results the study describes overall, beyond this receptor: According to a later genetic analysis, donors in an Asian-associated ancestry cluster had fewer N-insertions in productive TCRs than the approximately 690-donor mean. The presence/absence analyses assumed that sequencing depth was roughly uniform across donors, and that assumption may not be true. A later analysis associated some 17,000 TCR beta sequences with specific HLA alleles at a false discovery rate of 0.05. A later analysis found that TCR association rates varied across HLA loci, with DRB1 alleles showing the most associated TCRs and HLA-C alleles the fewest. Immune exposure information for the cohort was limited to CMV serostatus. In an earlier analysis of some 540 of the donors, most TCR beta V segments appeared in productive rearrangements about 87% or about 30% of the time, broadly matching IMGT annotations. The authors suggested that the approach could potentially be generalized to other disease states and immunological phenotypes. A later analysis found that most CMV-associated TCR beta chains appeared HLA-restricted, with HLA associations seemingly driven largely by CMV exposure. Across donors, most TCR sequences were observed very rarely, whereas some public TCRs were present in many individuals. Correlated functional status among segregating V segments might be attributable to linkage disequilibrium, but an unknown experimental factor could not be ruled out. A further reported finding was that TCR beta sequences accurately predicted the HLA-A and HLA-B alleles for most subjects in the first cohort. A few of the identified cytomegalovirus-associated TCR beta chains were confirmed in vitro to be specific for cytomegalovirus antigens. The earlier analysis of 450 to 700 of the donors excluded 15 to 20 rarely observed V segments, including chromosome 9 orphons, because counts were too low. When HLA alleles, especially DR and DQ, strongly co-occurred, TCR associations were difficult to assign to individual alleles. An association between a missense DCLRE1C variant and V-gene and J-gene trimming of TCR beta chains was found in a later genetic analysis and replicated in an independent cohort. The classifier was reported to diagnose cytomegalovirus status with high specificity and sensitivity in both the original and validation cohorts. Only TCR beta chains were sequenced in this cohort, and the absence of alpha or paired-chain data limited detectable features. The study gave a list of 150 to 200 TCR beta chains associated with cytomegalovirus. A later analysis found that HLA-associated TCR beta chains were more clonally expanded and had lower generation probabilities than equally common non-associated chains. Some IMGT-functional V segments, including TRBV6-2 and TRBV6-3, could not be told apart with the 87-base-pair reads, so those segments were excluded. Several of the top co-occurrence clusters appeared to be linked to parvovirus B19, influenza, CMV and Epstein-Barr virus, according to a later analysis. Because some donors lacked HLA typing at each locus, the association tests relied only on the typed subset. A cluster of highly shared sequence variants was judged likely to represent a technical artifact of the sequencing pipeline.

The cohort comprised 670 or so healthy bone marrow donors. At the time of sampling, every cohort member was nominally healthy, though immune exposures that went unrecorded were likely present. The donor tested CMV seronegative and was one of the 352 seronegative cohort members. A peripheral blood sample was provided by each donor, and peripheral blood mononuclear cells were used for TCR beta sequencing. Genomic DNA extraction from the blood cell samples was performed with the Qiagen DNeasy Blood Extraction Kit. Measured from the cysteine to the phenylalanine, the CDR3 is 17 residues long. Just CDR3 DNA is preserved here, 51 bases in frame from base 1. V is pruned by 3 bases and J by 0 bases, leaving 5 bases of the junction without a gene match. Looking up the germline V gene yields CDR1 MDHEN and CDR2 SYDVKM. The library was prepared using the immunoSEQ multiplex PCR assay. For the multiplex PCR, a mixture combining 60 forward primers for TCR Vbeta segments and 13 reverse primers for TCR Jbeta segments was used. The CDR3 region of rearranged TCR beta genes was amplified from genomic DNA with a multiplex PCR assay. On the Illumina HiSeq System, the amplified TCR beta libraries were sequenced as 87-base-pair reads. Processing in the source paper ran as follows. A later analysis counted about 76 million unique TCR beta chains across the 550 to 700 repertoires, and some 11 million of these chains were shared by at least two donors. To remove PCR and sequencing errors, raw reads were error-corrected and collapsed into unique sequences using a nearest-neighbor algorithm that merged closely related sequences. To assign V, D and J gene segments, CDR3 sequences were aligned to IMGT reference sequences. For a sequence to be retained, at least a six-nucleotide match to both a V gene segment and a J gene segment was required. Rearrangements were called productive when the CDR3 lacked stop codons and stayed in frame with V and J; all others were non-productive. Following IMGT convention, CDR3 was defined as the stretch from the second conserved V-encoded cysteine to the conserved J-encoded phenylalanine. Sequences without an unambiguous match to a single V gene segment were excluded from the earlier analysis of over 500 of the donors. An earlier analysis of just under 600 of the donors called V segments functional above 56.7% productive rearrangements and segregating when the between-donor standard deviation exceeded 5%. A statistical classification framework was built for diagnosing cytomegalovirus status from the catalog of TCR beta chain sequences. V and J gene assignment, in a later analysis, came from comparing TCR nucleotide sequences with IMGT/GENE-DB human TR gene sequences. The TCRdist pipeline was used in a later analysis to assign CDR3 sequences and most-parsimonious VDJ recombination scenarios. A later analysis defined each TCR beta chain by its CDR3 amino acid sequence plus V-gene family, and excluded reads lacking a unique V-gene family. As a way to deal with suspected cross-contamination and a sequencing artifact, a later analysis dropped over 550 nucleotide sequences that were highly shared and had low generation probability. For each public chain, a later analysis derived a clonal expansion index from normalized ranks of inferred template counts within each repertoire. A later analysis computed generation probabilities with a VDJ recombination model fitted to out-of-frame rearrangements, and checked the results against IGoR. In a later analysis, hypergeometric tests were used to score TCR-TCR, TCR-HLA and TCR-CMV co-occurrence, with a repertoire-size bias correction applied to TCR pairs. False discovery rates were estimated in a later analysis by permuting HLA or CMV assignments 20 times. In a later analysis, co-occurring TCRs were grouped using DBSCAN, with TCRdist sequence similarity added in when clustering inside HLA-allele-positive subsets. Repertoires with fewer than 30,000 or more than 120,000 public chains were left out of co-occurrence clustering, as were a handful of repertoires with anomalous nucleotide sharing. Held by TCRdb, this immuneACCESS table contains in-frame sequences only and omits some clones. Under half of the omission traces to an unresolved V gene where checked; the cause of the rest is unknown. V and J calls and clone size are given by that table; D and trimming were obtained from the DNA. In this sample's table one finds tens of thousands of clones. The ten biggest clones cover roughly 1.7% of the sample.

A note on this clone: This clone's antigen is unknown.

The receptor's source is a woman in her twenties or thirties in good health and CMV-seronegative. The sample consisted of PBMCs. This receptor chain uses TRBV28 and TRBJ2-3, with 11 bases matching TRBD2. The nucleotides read TGTGCCAGCAGTTTCCCTGGGACTAGCGGAAGCACAGATACGCAGTATTTT. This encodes CASSFPGTSGSTDTQYF.